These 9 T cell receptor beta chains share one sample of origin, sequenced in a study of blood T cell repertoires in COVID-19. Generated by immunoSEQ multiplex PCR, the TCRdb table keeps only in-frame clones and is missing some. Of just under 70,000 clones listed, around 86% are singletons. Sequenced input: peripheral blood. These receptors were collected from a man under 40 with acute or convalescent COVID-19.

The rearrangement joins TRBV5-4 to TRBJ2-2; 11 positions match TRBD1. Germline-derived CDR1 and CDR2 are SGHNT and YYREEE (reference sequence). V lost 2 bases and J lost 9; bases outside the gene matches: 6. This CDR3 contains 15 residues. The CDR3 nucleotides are TGTGCCAGCAGCTTTGAGGACAGGGGGCTGAGGGAGCTGTTTTTT. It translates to CASSFEDRGLRELFF.

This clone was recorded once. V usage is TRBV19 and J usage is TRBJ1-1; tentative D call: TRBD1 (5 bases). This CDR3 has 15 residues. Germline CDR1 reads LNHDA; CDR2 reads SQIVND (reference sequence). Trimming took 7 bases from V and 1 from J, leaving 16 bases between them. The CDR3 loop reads CASTPSGAPNTEAFF. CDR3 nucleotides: TGTGCCAGTACCCCGAGCGGGGCCCCGAACACTGAAGCTTTCTTT.

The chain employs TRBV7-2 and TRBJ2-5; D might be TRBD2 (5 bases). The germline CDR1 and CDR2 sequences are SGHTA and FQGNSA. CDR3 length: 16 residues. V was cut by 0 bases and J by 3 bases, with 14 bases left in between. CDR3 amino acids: CASSLALSSGEETQYF. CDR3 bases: TGTGCCAGCAGCTTAGCTCTGTCGAGCGGAGAAGAGACCCAGTACTTC.

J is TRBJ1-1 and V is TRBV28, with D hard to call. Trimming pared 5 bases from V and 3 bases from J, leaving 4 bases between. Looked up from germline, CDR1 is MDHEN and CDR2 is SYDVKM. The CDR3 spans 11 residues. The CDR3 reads CASSRDTEAFF. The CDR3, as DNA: TGTGCCAGCAGTCGCGACACTGAAGCTTTCTTT.

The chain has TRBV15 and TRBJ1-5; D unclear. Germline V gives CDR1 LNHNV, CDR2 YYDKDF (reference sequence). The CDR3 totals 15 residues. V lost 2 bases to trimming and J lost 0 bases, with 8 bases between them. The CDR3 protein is CATSRSLYSNQPQHF. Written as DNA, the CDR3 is TGTGCCACCAGCAGAAGCCTTTATAGCAATCAGCCCCAGCATTTT.

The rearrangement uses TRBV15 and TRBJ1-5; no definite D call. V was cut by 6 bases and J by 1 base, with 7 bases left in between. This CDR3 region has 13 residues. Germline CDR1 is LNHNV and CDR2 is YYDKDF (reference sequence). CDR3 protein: CATRSGSNQPQHF. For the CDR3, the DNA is TGTGCCACCAGAAGCGGGAGCAATCAGCCCCAGCATTTT.

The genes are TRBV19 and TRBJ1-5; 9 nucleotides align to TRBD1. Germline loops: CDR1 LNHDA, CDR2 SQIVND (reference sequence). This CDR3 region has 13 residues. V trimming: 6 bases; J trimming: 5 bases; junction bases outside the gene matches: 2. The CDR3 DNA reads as TGTGCCAGTAGGCGGGACAGGGATCAGCCCCAGCATTTT. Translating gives CASRRDRDQPQHF.

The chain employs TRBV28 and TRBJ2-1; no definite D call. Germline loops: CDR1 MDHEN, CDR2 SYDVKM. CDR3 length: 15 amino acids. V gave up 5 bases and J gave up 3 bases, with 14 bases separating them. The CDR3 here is CASSAPAPLYNEQFF. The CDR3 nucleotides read TGTGCCAGCAGTGCCCCAGCGCCTCTCTACAATGAGCAGTTCTTC.

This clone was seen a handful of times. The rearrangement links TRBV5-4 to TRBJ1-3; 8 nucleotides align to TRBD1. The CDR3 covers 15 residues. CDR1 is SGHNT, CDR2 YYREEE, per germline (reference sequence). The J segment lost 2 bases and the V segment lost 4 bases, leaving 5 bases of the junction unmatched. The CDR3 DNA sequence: TGTGCCAGCAGCGCCGGGACAGGCCCTGGAAACACCATATATTTT. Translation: CASSAGTGPGNTIYF. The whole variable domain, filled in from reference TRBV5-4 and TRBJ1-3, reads ETGVTQSPTHLIKTRGQQVTLRCSSQSGHNTVSWYQQALGQGPQFIFQYYREEENGRGNFPPRFSGLQFPNYSSELNVNALELDDSALYLCASSAGTGPGNTIYFGEGSWLTVV.